One and the same sample provided the 16 T cell receptor beta chains below, sequenced in a study of blood T cell repertoires in COVID-19. Assay used: immunoSEQ multiplex PCR; TCRdb lists only in-frame clones, some missing. The repertoire holds approximately 150,000 clones, with about four fifths as singletons. The specimen sequenced was peripheral blood. The receptors here all came from a man aged 55 to 69 with acute or convalescent COVID-19.

This chain joins TRBV29-1 and TRBJ1-4, with D possibly TRBD1 on 5 matching bases. CDR1 is SQVTM and CDR2 is ANQGSEA in the germline V gene. The CDR3 spans 14 residues. V lost 5 bases to trimming and J lost 4 bases, with 14 bases between them. The CDR3 region has the DNA TGCAGCGTTCCGGCAGGGAACGATAATGAAAAACTGTTTTTT. Amino acids: CSVPAGNDNEKLFF. Full variable domain (remainder filled in from reference TRBV29-1 and TRBJ1-4): SAVISQKPSRDICQRGTSLTIQCQVDSQVTMMFWYRQQPGQSLTLIATANQGSEATYESGFVIDKFPISRPNLTFSTLTVSNMSPEDSSIYLCSVPAGNDNEKLFFGSGTQLSVL.

This clone was seen only once. The identical CDR3 is also encoded by other nucleotide sequences in the sample. This chain joins TRBV24-1 and TRBJ2-5, with D tentatively TRBD2 (6 bases). The germline gives CDR1 KGHDR, CDR2 SFDVKD. V lost 4 bases and J lost 5, with 10 bases in between. There are 13 residues in the CDR3. Here the CDR3 reads CATSDGGGETQYF. CDR3 nucleotide sequence: TGTGCCACCAGTGACGGGGGTGGGGAGACCCAGTACTTC.

This clone was counted a few times. The chain carries TRBV5-4 and TRBJ2-7; TRBD2 is a possible D gene (5 bases). This CDR3 spans 13 amino acids. The germline V and J ends were trimmed by 0 bases and 6 bases, with 10 bases remaining between them. Germline CDR1 and CDR2: SGHNT and YYREEE (reference sequence). The CDR3 loop is CASSLVGGGEQYF. CDR3 sequence (DNA): TGTGCCAGCAGCTTGGTCGGAGGAGGCGAGCAGTACTTC.

This chain links TRBV5-6 with TRBJ1-5; perhaps TRBD1 as D (6 bases). This CDR3 comprises 15 residues. Germline V lookup: CDR1 SGHDT, CDR2 YYEEEE. V was cut by 3 bases and J by 2 bases, with 12 bases left in between. CDR3 coding DNA: TGTGCCAGCAGCTGGAGAGGGGGAGGCAATCAGCCCCAGCATTTT. This encodes CASSWRGGGNQPQHF.

The chain joins TRBV19 to TRBJ1-1; 9 bases map to TRBD1. In germline, CDR1 is LNHDA, CDR2 SQIVND (reference sequence). The CDR3 contains 14 residues. V dropped 6 bases and J dropped 8; count of bases not matched to a gene: 10. The DNA of the CDR3 is TGTGCCAGTAGGTATACCGGGACAGGGACGGAAGCTTTCTTT. Its protein product is CASRYTGTGTEAFF.

The rearrangement links TRBV2 to TRBJ2-3; 10 bases align to TRBD1. Germline CDR1 SNHLY, CDR2 FYNNEI. The CDR3 extends over 16 amino acids. V was clipped by 1 base and J by 2 bases; unmatched bases: 3. The CDR3 loop reads CASSEEGTGVTDTQYF. CDR3 nucleotides: TGTGCCAGCAGTGAAGAGGGGACAGGGGTCACAGATACGCAGTATTTT.

The V and J genes are TRBV7-8 and TRBJ1-5, with 8 bases fitting TRBD1. CDR1 and CDR2 from the germline V gene are SGHVS and FQNEAQ. The CDR3 spans 17 residues. Trimming removed 5 bases from V and 3 bases from J; junction bases left unmatched: 12. DNA for the CDR3: TGTGCCAGCAGCGGGTGGACAGGGATCCTCCCCAATCAGCCCCAGCATTTT. Translating it yields CASSGWTGILPNQPQHF.

The chain employs TRBV10-1 and TRBJ1-1; 7 bases are a match to TRBD1. From germline, CDR1 is WNHNN and CDR2 SYGVQD (reference sequence). The CDR3 extends over 14 amino acids. The V gene end was trimmed by 0 bases and the J gene end by 3 bases; junction bases not matched to a gene: 1. The CDR3 here is CASSESGQHTEAFF. The CDR3 nucleotides are TGCGCCAGCAGTGAGTCGGGACAGCACACTGAAGCTTTCTTT.

This clone was seen only a few times. The rearrangement uses TRBV7-9 and TRBJ2-3; 8 bases fit TRBD2. V was clipped by 10 bases and J by 5 bases; unmatched bases: 14. The V gene's germline CDR1 is SEHNR and CDR2 FQNEAQ (reference sequence). The CDR3 covers 15 residues. The DNA for the CDR3 is TGTGCCACCCGAGCGGGAGTGGTTTCGGGAGATACGCAGTATTTT. Translation: CATRAGVVSGDTQYF.

On this clone: This CDR3 is also generated by other DNA sequences in the sample. The CDR3 DNA reads TGTGCCTGGGGGACAGGATTGAACACTGAAGCTTTCTTT. Amino acids: CAWGTGLNTEAFF. V gene TRBV30 combines with J gene TRBJ1-1; 8 nucleotides align to TRBD1. Germline V lookup: CDR1 GTSNPN, CDR2 SVGIG (reference sequence). The J segment lost 0 bases and the V segment lost 5 bases, leaving 2 bases of the junction unmatched. There are 13 residues in the CDR3.

This chain joins TRBV19 and TRBJ1-5; 7 bases agree with TRBD1. Germline CDR1 is LNHDA and CDR2 is SQIVND (reference sequence). With V trimmed by 4 bases and J by 3 bases, 3 bases remained unmatched. This CDR3 is 14 amino acids long. Here the CDR3 reads CASSSTGDNQPQHF. CDR3 sequence (DNA): TGTGCCAGTAGTAGCACAGGGGACAATCAGCCCCAGCATTTT.

The table lists this clone with a few counts. Here the CDR3 reads CASSYGAGLSTDTQYF. In DNA form, the CDR3 reads TGTGCCAGCAGTTACGGGGCGGGGCTTAGCACAGATACGCAGTATTTT. J is TRBJ2-3 and V is TRBV6-5; a possible D gene is TRBD2 (6 bases). This CDR3 is built from 16 residues. Trimming cost V 2 bases and J 0 bases, with 12 bases left between them. CDR1 MNHEY and CDR2 SVGAGI come from the germline V gene.

This clone was picked up a small number of times. This sequence joins TRBV7-3 and TRBJ2-1; D ambiguous. The V and J ends lost 2 bases and 9 bases respectively, with 11 bases between them. Germline loops: CDR1 SGHTA, CDR2 FQGTGA. The CDR3 consists of 13 residues. The CDR3 DNA reads TGTGCCAGCAGCTTAGGAATCCGACTTGAGCAGTTCTTC. This sequence encodes CASSLGIRLEQFF.

The chain carries TRBV28 and TRBJ2-4; D gene ambiguous. The CDR3 is 15 residues long. The V and J ends lost 2 bases and 0 bases respectively, with 8 bases between them. From germline, CDR1 is MDHEN and CDR2 SYDVKM. CDR3 protein: CASSLQALAKNIQYF. DNA for the CDR3: TGTGCCAGCAGTTTACAGGCTCTAGCCAAAAACATTCAGTACTTC.

The chain joins TRBV6-5 to TRBJ2-7, with TRBD2 identical over 9 bases. V trimming: 0 bases; J trimming: 2 bases; junction bases outside the gene matches: 2. The CDR3 extends over 15 amino acids. Germline-derived CDR1 and CDR2 are MNHEY and SVGAGI. The CDR3: CASSYSRGGAYEQYF. In DNA form, the CDR3 reads TGTGCCAGCAGTTACTCTCGCGGGGGGGCCTACGAGCAGTACTTC.

This rearrangement joins TRBV2 to TRBJ1-1; D call uncertain. The CDR3 spans 13 residues. The V and J ends lost 1 base and 1 base respectively, with 4 bases between them. Germline V gives CDR1 SNHLY, CDR2 FYNNEI. The CDR3 DNA sequence: TGTGCCAGCAGTGAAGAGAGGAACACTGAAGCTTTCTTT. Its protein product is CASSEERNTEAFF.